A single sample gave rise to the 5 T cell receptor beta chains below, sequenced in a study of control samples from healthy donors and cancer patients. Some clones are missing from TCRdb's copy, which holds only in-frame ones; the method was immunoSEQ multiplex PCR. The repertoire holds approximately 76,000 clones, around 84% seen once, with around 10% in the top ten. Input material: PBMCs. These receptor sequences come from a man between 60 and 70 years old with head and neck cancer.

The V call is TRBV4-2, the J call TRBJ2-7; tentatively, D is TRBD2 (6 bases). In germline, CDR1 is LGHNA, CDR2 YNFKEQ. V lost 0 bases and J lost 3, with 12 bases in between. The CDR3 covers 15 residues. This CDR3 is CASSQDLVSGYEQYF. For the CDR3, the DNA is TGTGCCAGCAGCCAAGATCTAGTTAGCGGCTACGAGCAGTACTTC.

The chain joins TRBV4-2 to TRBJ2-1; D unclear. Germline values: CDR1 LGHNA, CDR2 YNFKEQ. V was pared by 0 bases and J by 10 bases, with 19 bases between. This CDR3 comprises 16 residues. CDR3 region: CASSQEELLGIGEQFF. The DNA of the CDR3 is TGTGCCAGCAGCCAAGAGGAACTCCTGGGTATTGGGGAGCAGTTCTTC.

The chain combines TRBV5-1 with TRBJ2-2, with D unresolved. The CDR3 spans 16 residues. CDR1 and CDR2 from the germline V gene are SGHRS and YFSETQ. Trimming removed 0 bases from V and 1 base from J, with 10 bases in between. The CDR3 here is CASSLAAAENTGELFF. DNA for the CDR3: TGCGCCAGCAGCTTGGCGGCAGCCGAGAACACCGGGGAGCTGTTTTTT.

This chain connects TRBV7-2 to TRBJ1-2; a weak D match, TRBD1 (6 bases). Per germline, CDR1 SGHTA and CDR2 FQGNSA. The CDR3 loop spans 13 amino acids. The V end was cut by 5 bases, the J end by 3 bases, with 10 bases between. In nucleotides, the CDR3 is TGTGCCAGCAGCCTGGACAGATACTATGGCTACACCTTC. This gives the protein CASSLDRYYGYTF. The full variable domain, with the rest looked up from reference TRBV7-2 and TRBJ1-2, is GAGVSQSPSNKVTEKGKDVELRCDPISGHTALYWYRQSLGQGLEFLIYFQGNSAPDKSGLPSDRFSAERTGGSVSTLTIQRTQQEDSAVYLCASSLDRYYGYTFGSGTRLTVV.

V is TRBV19 and J is TRBJ2-2; TRBD2 aligns across 11 bases. Germline V gene data show CDR1 as LNHDA and CDR2 as SQIVND (reference sequence). The CDR3 spans 16 residues. J was trimmed by 5 bases and V by 7 bases; bases with no gene match: 9. The CDR3 spells CASTPYRLAGTGELFF. CDR3 nucleotide sequence: TGTGCCAGTACCCCGTACCGACTAGCGGGAACCGGGGAGCTGTTTTTT. The entire variable domain, with the rest obtained from reference TRBV19 and TRBJ2-2, is as follows: DGGITQSPKYLFRKEGQNVTLSCEQNLNHDAMYWYRQDPGQGLRLIYYSQIVNDFQKGDIAEGYSVSREKKESFPLTVTSAQKNPTAFYLCASTPYRLAGTGELFFGEGSRLTVL.